This note documents a single TCR beta chain sequence. Germline CDR1 is ENHRY and CDR2 is SYGVKD. The CDR3 runs 14 residues. Trimming pared 0 bases from V and 2 bases from J, leaving 7 bases between. These data originate in a study of shared clonotypes between healthy human individuals. The method was immunoSEQ multiplex PCR; TCRdb's version includes in-frame clones alone and lacks a portion of them. Of some 1.5 million clones listed, roughly 96% were seen once; the top ten hold over 1%. The TCR comes from a man aged 25-45 years in good health. The sample consisted of naive CD4+ T cells sorted from blood. The sample's subset: CD45RA+ positively selected. This chain connects TRBV10-3 to TRBJ1-2; D remains unclear. Here the CDR3 reads CAISESGRNYGYTF. The CDR3 nucleotides read TGTGCCATCAGTGAGTCAGGGCGAAACTATGGCTACACCTTC.